This T cell receptor (beta chain) comes out of a study of T cell responses to AZD1222 COVID-19 vaccine. Across the study: Pooled samples include second doses given at about 4 or 12 weeks.

Sequencing was performed with immunoSEQ multiplex PCR; in TCRdb, only in-frame clones are kept and a portion is missing. The table includes about 50,000 clones, roughly 80% detected once. Study observations and caveats: White British donors predominated, females outnumbered males, and clonal diversity was possibly underestimated. The number of AZD1222 recipients seropositive at baseline was only five to seven. The study found Spike-specific TCR breadth and depth rose after two AZD1222 doses.

Points on this clone: Its target is not known.

Per germline, CDR1 SNHLY and CDR2 FYNNEI. The CDR3 sequence is 15 residues long. The V end lost 0 bases, the J end lost 2 bases, and 8 bases lay between the germline ends. This receptor was taken from an adult in good health. This chain uses TRBV2 with TRBJ2-1, with unresolved D. The sequencing here drew on peripheral blood, taken on day 0 of AZD1222 vaccination. This CDR3 reads CASSEAARAYNEQFF. As DNA, the CDR3 is TGTGCCAGCAGTGAAGCGGCCCGGGCCTACAATGAGCAGTTCTTC.